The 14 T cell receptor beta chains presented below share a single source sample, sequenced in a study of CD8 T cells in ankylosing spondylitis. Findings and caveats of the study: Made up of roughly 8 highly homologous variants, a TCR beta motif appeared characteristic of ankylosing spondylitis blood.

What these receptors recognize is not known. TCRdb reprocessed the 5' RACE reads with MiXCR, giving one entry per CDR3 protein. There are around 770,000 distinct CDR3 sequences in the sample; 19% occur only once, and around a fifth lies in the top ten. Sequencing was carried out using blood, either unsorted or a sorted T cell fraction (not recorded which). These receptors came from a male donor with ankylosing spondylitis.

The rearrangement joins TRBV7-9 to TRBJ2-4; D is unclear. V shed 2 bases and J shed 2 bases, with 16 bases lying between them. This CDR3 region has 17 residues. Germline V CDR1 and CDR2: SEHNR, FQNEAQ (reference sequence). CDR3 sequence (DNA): TGTGCCAGCAGCTTACCCCCGTCCGGCAGCCCCAAAAACATTCAGTACTTC. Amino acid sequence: CASSLPPSGSPKNIQYF.

CDR3 in amino acids: CASNPGGSGNTIYF. The CDR3 DNA sequence: TGTGCCAGCAACCCCGGGGGCTCTGGAAACACCATATATTTT. The V and J genes are TRBV6-2 or TRBV6-3 and TRBJ1-3; possible D gene TRBD1, 5 bases. V was shortened by 7 bases and J by 0 bases, with 10 bases between the two germline ends. CDR3 size: 14 residues. CDR1 and CDR2 (germline): MNHEY, SVGEGT.

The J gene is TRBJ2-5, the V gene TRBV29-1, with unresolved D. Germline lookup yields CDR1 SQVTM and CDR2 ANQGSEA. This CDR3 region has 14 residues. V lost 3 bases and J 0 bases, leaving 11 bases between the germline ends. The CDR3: CSVDGLPYQETQYF. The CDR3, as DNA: TGCAGCGTTGATGGCTTGCCGTACCAAGAGACCCAGTACTTC.

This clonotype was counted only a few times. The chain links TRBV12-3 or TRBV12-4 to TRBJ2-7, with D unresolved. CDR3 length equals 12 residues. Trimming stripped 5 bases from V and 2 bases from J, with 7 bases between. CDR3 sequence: CASSIKAYEQYF. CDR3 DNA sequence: TGTGCCAGCAGTATCAAGGCCTACGAGCAGTACTTC.

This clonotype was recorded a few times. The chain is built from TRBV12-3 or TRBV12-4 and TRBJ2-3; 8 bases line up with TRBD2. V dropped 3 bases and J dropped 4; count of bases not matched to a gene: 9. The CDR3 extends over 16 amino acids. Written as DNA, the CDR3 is TGTGCCAGCAGTTTTACCGGGGGGGCCGGGGCAGATACGCAGTATTTT. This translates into CASSFTGGAGADTQYF.

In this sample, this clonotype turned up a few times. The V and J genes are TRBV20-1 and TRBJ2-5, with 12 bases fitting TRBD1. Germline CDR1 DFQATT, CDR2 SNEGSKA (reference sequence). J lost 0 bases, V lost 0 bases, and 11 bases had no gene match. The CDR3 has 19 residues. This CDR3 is CSARDMRDRGRRYQETQYF. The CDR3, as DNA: TGCAGTGCTAGAGATATGAGGGACAGGGGGCGCCGGTACCAAGAGACCCAGTACTTC.

CDR3 in DNA: TGTGCCAGCAGTGAACGCCAAATAGTTAACACTGAAGCTTTCTTT. Translating it yields CASSERQIVNTEAFF. This chain uses TRBV6-1 with TRBJ1-1; D gene uncertain. Germline CDR1 and CDR2: MNHNS and SASEGT. The germline V and J ends were trimmed by 2 bases and 2 bases, with 12 bases remaining between them. The CDR3 is 15 amino acids.

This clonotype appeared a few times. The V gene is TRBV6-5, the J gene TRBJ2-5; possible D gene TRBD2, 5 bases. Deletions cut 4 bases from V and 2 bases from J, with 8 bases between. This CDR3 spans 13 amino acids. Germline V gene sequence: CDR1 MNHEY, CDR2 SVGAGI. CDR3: CASSSTTQETQYF. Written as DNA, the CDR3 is TGTGCCAGCAGTTCGACTACACAAGAGACCCAGTACTTC.

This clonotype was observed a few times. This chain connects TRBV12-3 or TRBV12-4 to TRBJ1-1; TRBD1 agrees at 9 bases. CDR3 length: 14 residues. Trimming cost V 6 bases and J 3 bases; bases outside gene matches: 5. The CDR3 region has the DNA TGTGCCAGCAGCGCTGGACAGGGGTACACTGAAGCTTTCTTT. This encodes CASSAGQGYTEAFF.

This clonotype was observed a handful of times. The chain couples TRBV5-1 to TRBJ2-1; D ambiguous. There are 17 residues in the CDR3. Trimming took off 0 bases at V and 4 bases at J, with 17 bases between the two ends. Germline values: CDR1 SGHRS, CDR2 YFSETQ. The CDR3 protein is CASSLVHPERAYNEQFF. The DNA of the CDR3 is TGCGCCAGCAGCTTGGTCCATCCCGAACGAGCGTACAATGAGCAGTTCTTC.

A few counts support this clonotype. CDR3 DNA: TGTGCCAGCAGCCGCCCAGGGGCTGGGGCCAACGTCCTGACTTTC. This gives the protein CASSRPGAGANVLTF. This chain uses TRBV7-2 with TRBJ2-6, with TRBD1 as a possible D gene (6 bases). CDR1 is SGHTA and CDR2 is FQGNSA in the germline V gene. Between the trimmed V and J ends, which lost 5 bases and 2 bases, there was a span of 10 bases. The CDR3 consists of 15 residues.

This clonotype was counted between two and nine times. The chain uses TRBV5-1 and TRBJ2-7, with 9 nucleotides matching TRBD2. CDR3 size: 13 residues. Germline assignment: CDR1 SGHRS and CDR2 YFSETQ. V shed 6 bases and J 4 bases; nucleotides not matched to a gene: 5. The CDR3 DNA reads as TGCGCCAGCAAGGCTAGCGGGAAGTACGAGCAGTACTTC. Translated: CASKASGKYEQYF.

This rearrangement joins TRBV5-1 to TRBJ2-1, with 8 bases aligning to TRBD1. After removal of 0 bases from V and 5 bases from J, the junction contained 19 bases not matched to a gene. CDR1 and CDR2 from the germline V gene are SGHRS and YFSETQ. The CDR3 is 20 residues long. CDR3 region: CASSLALGARQGKRDNEQFF. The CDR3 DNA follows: TGCGCCAGCAGCTTGGCCCTTGGAGCTCGACAGGGGAAGAGAGACAATGAGCAGTTCTTC.

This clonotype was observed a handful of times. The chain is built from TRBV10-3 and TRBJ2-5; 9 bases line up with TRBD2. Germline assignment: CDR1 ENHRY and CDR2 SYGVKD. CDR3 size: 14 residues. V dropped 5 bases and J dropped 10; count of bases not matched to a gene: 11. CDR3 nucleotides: TGTGCCATCAGTCTCAGCGGGGGGCCCGAAAGCCAGTACTTC. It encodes CAISLSGGPESQYF.